This is a list of T cell receptor beta chains from one sample in a study of blood T cell repertoires in COVID-19. Clones were read by immunoSEQ multiplex PCR, and TCRdb kept only the in-frame ones, dropping some. Of more than 100,000 clones listed, about 80% were seen once; the top ten hold around 2.4%. Sample: PBMCs or T cells enriched from blood (not recorded which). Every receptor here comes from a man aged 35 to 55 with acute COVID-19. Each CDR3 is given with its conserved first and last residue. The order of the fields is CDR3 protein, CDR3 DNA, D gene, V gene, J gene, clone size. The D gene is left open where the match is weak. Size is omitted from some rows. Given values are once, few, many or a class for expanded clones.

CDR3aa: CASSESGYEQYF
CDR3nt: TGCGCCAGCAGTGAATCGGGCTACGAGCAGTACTTC
d_gene: -
v_gene: TRBV10-1
j_gene: TRBJ2-7
abundance: few

CDR3aa: CATSDVVGGLYEQYF
CDR3nt: TGTGCCACCAGTGATGTCGTGGGAGGTCTCTACGAGCAGTACTTC
d_gene: -
v_gene: TRBV24-1
j_gene: TRBJ2-7
abundance: -

CDR3aa: CATSPALGNTIYF
CDR3nt: TGTGCCACCTCCCCCGCACTTGGAAACACCATATATTTT
d_gene: -
v_gene: TRBV12-3/TRBV12-4
j_gene: TRBJ1-3
abundance: -

CDR3aa: CASSLGATNEKLFF
CDR3nt: TGTGCCAGCAGCTTAGGAGCAACTAATGAAAAACTGTTTTTT
d_gene: -
v_gene: TRBV7-6
j_gene: TRBJ1-4
abundance: -

CDR3aa: CASSPHMAGANNEQFF
CDR3nt: TGTGCCAGCAGCCCCCATATGGCAGGGGCGAACAATGAGCAGTTCTTC
d_gene: -
v_gene: TRBV7-3
j_gene: TRBJ2-1
abundance: -

CDR3aa: CASSLWDSRLAGSSYEQYF
CDR3nt: TGTGCCAGCAGTCTCTGGGACTCTAGACTAGCGGGGAGCTCCTACGAGCAGTACTTC
d_gene: TRBD2
v_gene: TRBV7-2
j_gene: TRBJ2-7
abundance: -

CDR3aa: CASTFDRSNSPLHF
CDR3nt: TGTGCCAGCACCTTTGACAGGAGCAATTCACCCCTCCACTTT
d_gene: -
v_gene: TRBV11-1
j_gene: TRBJ1-6
abundance: -

CDR3aa: CASHEPHRADEKLFF
CDR3nt: TGTGCCAGCCATGAGCCCCACAGGGCAGATGAAAAACTGTTTTTT
d_gene: -
v_gene: TRBV27
j_gene: TRBJ1-4
abundance: -

CDR3aa: CASSESTGGTEAFF
CDR3nt: TGCGCCAGCAGTGAGTCGACAGGGGGCACTGAAGCTTTCTTT
d_gene: TRBD1
v_gene: TRBV10-1
j_gene: TRBJ1-1
abundance: -

CDR3aa: CAISASRGSGNTIYF
CDR3nt: TGTGCCATCAGTGCCTCCCGCGGGAGCGGAAACACCATATATTTT
d_gene: -
v_gene: TRBV10-3
j_gene: TRBJ1-3
abundance: -

CDR3aa: CASSLQGFYGYTF
CDR3nt: TGCGCCAGCAGCTTGCAGGGTTTCTATGGCTACACCTTC
d_gene: -
v_gene: TRBV5-1
j_gene: TRBJ1-2
abundance: -

CDR3aa: CASSGQGSTDTQYF
CDR3nt: TGCGCCAGCAGTGGGCAGGGGAGCACAGATACGCAGTATTTT
d_gene: -
v_gene: TRBV10-1
j_gene: TRBJ2-3
abundance: -

CDR3aa: CASSYWGREYEQYF
CDR3nt: TGTGCCAGCAGTTATTGGGGGCGCGAGTACGAGCAGTACTTC
d_gene: -
v_gene: TRBV27
j_gene: TRBJ2-7
abundance: few

CDR3aa: CASSPQGSGYTF
CDR3nt: TGTGCCAGCAGTCCTCAGGGGAGCGGCTACACCTTC
d_gene: -
v_gene: TRBV12-3/TRBV12-4
j_gene: TRBJ1-2
abundance: -

CDR3aa: CASSRGEGDIQYF
CDR3nt: TGTGCCAGCAGTCGAGGGGAGGGGGACATTCAGTACTTC
d_gene: -
v_gene: TRBV6-6
j_gene: TRBJ2-4
abundance: -

CDR3aa: CASSLDRGETNYGYTF
CDR3nt: TGCGCCAGCAGCTTGGATCGGGGGGAGACTAACTATGGCTACACCTTC
d_gene: -
v_gene: TRBV5-1
j_gene: TRBJ1-2
abundance: -

CDR3aa: CSASWEEQYF
CDR3nt: TGCAGTGCTAGTTGGGAGGAGCAGTACTTC
d_gene: -
v_gene: TRBV20-1
j_gene: TRBJ2-7
abundance: -

CDR3aa: CASSPRTGPNSPLHF
CDR3nt: TGTGCCAGCTCACCTCGGACAGGGCCTAATTCACCCCTCCACTTT
d_gene: TRBD1
v_gene: TRBV18
j_gene: TRBJ1-6
abundance: -

CDR3aa: CASSVWQDSGNTIYF
CDR3nt: TGTGCCAGCAGCGTCTGGCAGGACTCTGGAAACACCATATATTTT
d_gene: -
v_gene: TRBV9
j_gene: TRBJ1-3
abundance: -

CDR3aa: CASSIYNQPQHF
CDR3nt: TGTGCCAGTAGTATCTACAATCAGCCCCAGCATTTT
d_gene: -
v_gene: TRBV19
j_gene: TRBJ1-5
abundance: -

CDR3aa: CASSLDGTGDRYEKLFF
CDR3nt: TGTGCCAGCAGCTTAGATGGGACAGGGGATCGCTATGAAAAACTGTTTTTT
d_gene: TRBD1
v_gene: TRBV11-2
j_gene: TRBJ1-4
abundance: -

CDR3aa: CASSLSRGYQETQYF
CDR3nt: TGTGCCAGCAGTTTATCCCGAGGTTACCAAGAGACCCAGTACTTC
d_gene: -
v_gene: TRBV27
j_gene: TRBJ2-5
abundance: -

CDR3aa: CASLGGTSNVGEQFF
CDR3nt: TGTGCCAGCCTGGGGGGGACTTCGAATGTGGGTGAGCAGTTCTTC
d_gene: TRBD2
v_gene: TRBV7-2
j_gene: TRBJ2-1
abundance: -

CDR3aa: CASSWGESYNSPLHF
CDR3nt: TGTGCCAGCAGTTGGGGGGAGTCCTATAATTCACCCCTCCACTTT
d_gene: -
v_gene: TRBV27
j_gene: TRBJ1-6
abundance: once

CDR3aa: CASSQAQASKGEQYF
CDR3nt: TGTGCCAGCAGCCAAGCGCAGGCCAGTAAAGGCGAGCAGTACTTC
d_gene: -
v_gene: TRBV14
j_gene: TRBJ2-7
abundance: -

CDR3aa: CASTLQGLSGGDTDTQYF
CDR3nt: TGTGCCAGCACCCTTCAGGGGTTGAGCGGGGGAGACACAGATACGCAGTATTTT
d_gene: TRBD2
v_gene: TRBV2
j_gene: TRBJ2-3
abundance: -

CDR3aa: CASSLTFDREVFF
CDR3nt: TGTGCCAGCAGCCTTACCTTTGACAGGGAGGTTTTCTTT
d_gene: TRBD1
v_gene: TRBV6-2/TRBV6-3
j_gene: TRBJ1-1
abundance: few

CDR3aa: CASSLGREGRNEQFF
CDR3nt: TGTGCCAGCAGCTTAGGGCGGGAGGGAAGGAATGAGCAGTTCTTC
d_gene: TRBD2
v_gene: TRBV7-3
j_gene: TRBJ2-1
abundance: -

CDR3aa: CASSQSPSGGAKMNEQFF
CDR3nt: TGTGCCAGTAGCCAGTCCCCTAGCGGGGGGGCCAAAATGAATGAGCAGTTCTTC
d_gene: TRBD2
v_gene: TRBV19
j_gene: TRBJ2-1
abundance: -

CDR3aa: CASSEPGAGTGELFF
CDR3nt: TGTGCCAGCAGTGAACCCGGAGCGGGGACCGGGGAGCTGTTTTTT
d_gene: TRBD2
v_gene: TRBV25-1
j_gene: TRBJ2-2
abundance: -

CDR3aa: CASSQERSSDTQYF
CDR3nt: TGCGCCAGCAGCCAAGAAAGGAGCTCAGATACGCAGTATTTT
d_gene: -
v_gene: TRBV4-1
j_gene: TRBJ2-3
abundance: -

CDR3aa: CASGTFGTQYF
CDR3nt: TGTGCCAGTGGGACTTTCGGGACCCAGTACTTC
d_gene: -
v_gene: TRBV19
j_gene: TRBJ2-5
abundance: -

CDR3aa: CATSSSRGLAGATEQFF
CDR3nt: TGTGCCACCAGTTCGAGCAGGGGACTAGCGGGAGCTACTGAGCAGTTCTTC
d_gene: TRBD2
v_gene: TRBV24-1
j_gene: TRBJ2-1
abundance: once

CDR3aa: CASSLAAGGNEQFF
CDR3nt: TGCGCCAGCAGCCTAGCGGCCGGGGGGAATGAGCAGTTCTTC
d_gene: TRBD2
v_gene: TRBV5-1
j_gene: TRBJ2-1
abundance: -

CDR3aa: CASHFEQYYGYTF
CDR3nt: TGTGCCAGCCATTTCGAACAGTACTATGGCTACACCTTC
d_gene: -
v_gene: TRBV19
j_gene: TRBJ1-2
abundance: -

CDR3aa: CASSVQGGNEKLFF
CDR3nt: TGTGCCAGCAGTGTACAGGGTGGTAATGAAAAACTGTTTTTT
d_gene: -
v_gene: TRBV28
j_gene: TRBJ1-4
abundance: many

CDR3aa: CSVEHQGGGGTDTQYF
CDR3nt: TGCAGCGTTGAACACCAGGGCGGGGGGGGCACAGATACGCAGTATTTT
d_gene: TRBD2
v_gene: TRBV29-1
j_gene: TRBJ2-3
abundance: -

CDR3aa: CASSLGANQPQHF
CDR3nt: TGTGCCAGCAGCTTGGGAGCCAATCAGCCCCAGCATTTT
d_gene: -
v_gene: TRBV5-6
j_gene: TRBJ1-5
abundance: -

CDR3aa: CASSSGVDTEAFF
CDR3nt: TGTGCCAGCAGCTCGGGAGTAGACACTGAAGCTTTCTTT
d_gene: -
v_gene: TRBV7-9
j_gene: TRBJ1-1
abundance: few

CDR3aa: CSASSRGGNWIYEQYF
CDR3nt: TGCAGTGCTAGTAGTCGGGGGGGCAATTGGATCTACGAGCAGTACTTC
d_gene: TRBD2
v_gene: TRBV20-1
j_gene: TRBJ2-7
abundance: -

CDR3aa: CASSLRGTSGNTIYF
CDR3nt: TGTGCCAGCAGCTTGCGCGGCACCTCTGGAAACACCATATATTTT
d_gene: -
v_gene: TRBV5-8
j_gene: TRBJ1-3
abundance: -

CDR3aa: CASSIGTGDSPLHF
CDR3nt: TGTGCCAGTAGTATAGGGACAGGAGATTCACCCCTCCACTTT
d_gene: TRBD1
v_gene: TRBV19
j_gene: TRBJ1-6
abundance: -

CDR3aa: CAIDPSRTGLPEQYF
CDR3nt: TGTGCCATTGATCCCTCGAGGACAGGCCTTCCCGAGCAGTACTTC
d_gene: TRBD1
v_gene: TRBV2
j_gene: TRBJ2-7
abundance: -

CDR3aa: CASSQARGYGYTF
CDR3nt: TGTGCCAGCAGCCAAGCCAGGGGCTATGGCTACACCTTC
d_gene: -
v_gene: TRBV3-1/TRBV3-2
j_gene: TRBJ1-2
abundance: -

CDR3aa: CASSLGTDSSYEQYF
CDR3nt: TGTGCCAGCAGCTTAGGGACAGACAGCTCCTACGAGCAGTACTTC
d_gene: -
v_gene: TRBV7-2
j_gene: TRBJ2-7
abundance: -

CDR3aa: CASSLVSGGDYEQYF
CDR3nt: TGTGCCAGCAGCTTAGTGAGCGGGGGAGACTACGAGCAGTACTTC
d_gene: TRBD2
v_gene: TRBV7-2
j_gene: TRBJ2-7
abundance: -

CDR3aa: CASNPGLATDTQYF
CDR3nt: TGTGCCAGCAATCCGGGACTAGCAACAGATACGCAGTATTTT
d_gene: TRBD2
v_gene: TRBV28
j_gene: TRBJ2-3
abundance: -

CDR3aa: CSVEGLAGGRYEQYF
CDR3nt: TGCAGCGTTGAAGGTCTAGCGGGGGGGCGTTACGAGCAGTACTTC
d_gene: TRBD2
v_gene: TRBV29-1
j_gene: TRBJ2-7
abundance: -

CDR3aa: CASAIGEQPQHF
CDR3nt: TGTGCCAGCGCAATTGGGGAGCAGCCCCAGCATTTT
d_gene: -
v_gene: TRBV7-9
j_gene: TRBJ1-5
abundance: -

CDR3aa: CASSPRGLAGSYEQYF
CDR3nt: TGTGCCAGCTCACCAAGGGGACTAGCGGGATCCTACGAGCAGTACTTC
d_gene: TRBD2
v_gene: TRBV18
j_gene: TRBJ2-7
abundance: -